This T cell receptor (beta chain) appears in the sequencing data of a study of blood T cell repertoires in COVID-19 (dated by TCRdb to 2018 to 2020). For context, the study as a whole: Samples covering the acute and convalescent phases of COVID-19 were provided by collaborators in the United States, Italy and Spain. The material from the prospective study consisted of cDNA or gDNA derived from T cells, B-cell-depleted T cells, or PBMCs. The dataset comprised deeply sampled blood TCRbeta repertoires from subjects exposed to, actively infected with, or recovered from COVID-19. The repertoires were released in a freely available public database intended as a resource for research on the immune response to SARS-CoV-2. The samples were drawn from two sources: the first 160 participants of the ongoing ImmuneRACE study, and 1,254 subjects contributed by 6 global collaborators. A de-identified subject ID, COVID-19 status, age in years and sex were almost always included in the sample metadata. Where available, HLA class I and class II types were obtained from metadata supplied by the sample provider rather than from assay-based typing.

A note on this clone: What this receptor recognizes is not known. Per-nucleotide qualities are absent, and no much larger clonotype sits a single base away.

A second Seattle source provided samples from volunteer blood donors who had recovered from COVID-19. Each collaborating institution followed its own protocols to collect whole blood in K2EDTA tubes. For TCRbeta analysis, collaborators shipped samples in one of three forms: frozen whole blood, isolated PBMCs, or DNA extracted from either of those sample types. The immunoSEQ Assay, a bias-controlled multiplex PCR, was used to amplify TCRbeta CDR3 regions from genomic DNA. In the authors' own workflow: Within the assay, amplification of reference gene primers was used to estimate how many nucleated cells each sample contained. To quantify the absolute abundance of each unique TCRbeta CDR3 rearrangement, sequence reads were collapsed and filtered. For each sample, productive Simpson clonality was calculated as the square root of Simpson's diversity index over productive rearrangements. TCRdb holds this immuneACCESS table with in-frame rearrangements only. Some clones are missing; in checked studies, unresolved V genes explain under half, and the rest has no known cause. Clone size and the V and J calls come from that table; the DNA yielded D and trimming. This sample comprises 200,000 to 300,000 clones, approximately 90% of them detected only once. Jointly, the top ten make up 4% of the sample.

The paper's findings and limits, for the study overall: The quantity of clinical and demographic metadata differed by source and by participant and was supplied without curation.

The source of this sequence is a man in his sixties who had recovered from COVID-19. The source material was peripheral blood.

The CDR3 protein is CASSVGQGDQPQHF. In nucleotide form, the sequence is TGCGCCAGCAGCGTAGGACAGGGGGATCAGCCCCAGCATTTT. Recombination linked TRBV5-1 to TRBJ1-5; TRBD1 fits 10 bases in the junction. The germline V gene yields SGHRS for CDR1 and YFSETQ for CDR2. V is pruned by 4 bases and J by 5 bases, leaving 3 bases of the junction without a gene match. The CDR3 numbers 14 residues from cysteine through phenylalanine. Kept here is only the CDR3 DNA, which spans 42 bases and is read in frame from base 1.